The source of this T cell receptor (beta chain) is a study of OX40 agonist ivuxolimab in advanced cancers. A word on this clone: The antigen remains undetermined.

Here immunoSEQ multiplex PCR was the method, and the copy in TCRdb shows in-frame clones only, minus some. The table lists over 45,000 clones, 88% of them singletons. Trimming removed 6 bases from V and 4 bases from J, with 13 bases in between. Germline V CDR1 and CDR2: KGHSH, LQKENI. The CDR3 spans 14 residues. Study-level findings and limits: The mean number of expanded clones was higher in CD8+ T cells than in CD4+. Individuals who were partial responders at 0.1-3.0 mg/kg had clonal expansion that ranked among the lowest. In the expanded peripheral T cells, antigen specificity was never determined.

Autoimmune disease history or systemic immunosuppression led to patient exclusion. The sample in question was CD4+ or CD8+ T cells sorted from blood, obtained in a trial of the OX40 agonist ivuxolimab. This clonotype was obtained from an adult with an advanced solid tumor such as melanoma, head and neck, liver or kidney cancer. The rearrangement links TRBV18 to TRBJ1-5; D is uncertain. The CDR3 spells CASSRGNQNQPQHF. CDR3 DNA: TGTGCCAGCTCCCGCGGTAATCAGAATCAGCCCCAGCATTTT.